This entry features one T cell receptor beta chain sequence. The specificity of this receptor is unknown. No much larger clone is present one base from it, and per-base qualities are unavailable. V loses 5 bases, J loses 9 bases, and the germline ends lie 14 bases apart. The CDR3 goes from the cysteine to the phenylalanine over 13 residues. Of all the DNA, just the CDR3 is kept, 39 bases in frame from base 1. The data are from a study of T cell responses to AZD1222 COVID-19 vaccine (dated by TCRdb to the early 2020s). Regarding the research as a whole: AZD1222 recipients given second doses at about 4 weeks or at about 12 weeks were pooled, since spike-specific TCR depth and breadth were not found to differ between the two schedules. TCR sequencing was performed for 230 to 250 trial participants, of whom some 200 were given two doses of AZD1222 and around 25 were given two doses of MenACWY control vaccine. Trial participants were enrolled by age into subgroups of 18-55, 56-69 and 70-plus years, and around 150, 28 and 57 TCR-sequenced participants, respectively, were included in these subgroups. What the authors observed across the whole study: The whole spike protein was spanned by vaccine-associated CD4 TCRs, and dominant responses were seen in regions 160-218 and 743-854. Reportedly, close to half of the unique spike-specific TCRs recognized epitopes lying outside the regions that are mutated in the B.1.351 and B.1.1.7 variants. No day 14 peak-response samples were available, so repertoires were characterized only after the peak T cell response. Participants were mostly white British and included more females than males, and it was suggested by the authors that clonal diversity may have been underestimated. Conclusions about previously exposed vaccinees were limited because only six AZD1222 recipients were SARS-CoV-2 seropositive at baseline. After two AZD1222 doses, both the breadth and the depth of spike-specific TCRs were significantly higher than at day 0 and than in MenACWY recipients. In the small 56-69-year group, the increase in depth fell short of significance, most likely because of low power.

In the paper's terms, the time point label means: baseline before first vaccination. Vaccinee samples came from UK trials COV001 and COV002, including a single-blind randomized controlled phase 2/3 trial of AZD1222 (ChAdOx1 nCoV-19) in healthy adults. Trial participant PBMC samples were collected at day 0 and day 28 after the second dose for TCRbeta chain sequencing. The CDR3 regions of human TCRbeta chains were analyzed by immunosequencing. Per the original workflow: Repertoire TCRs were checked for matches against a reference library of SARS-CoV-2-specific TCRs that had been generated using the MIRA antigen-specificity platform. Breadth meant the fraction of unique TCRs that were SARS-CoV-2-associated, whereas depth meant the fraction of total T cells that were SARS-CoV-2-associated. Using the MIRA data, each spike-specific TCR was assigned both to the spike region to which the TCR was reactive and to a CD4 or CD8 class. Log10-transformed breadth and depth values were compared by one-way ANOVA with Sidak's multiple comparisons tests. TCRdb limited this immuneACCESS table to in-frame rearrangements with V and J called. A share of clones is missing; checked studies link under half to unresolved V genes, and the rest is unexplained. V, J and clone size derive from that table, while D and trimming were established from the DNA sequence. This sample comprises 130,000 to 150,000 clones, roughly nine tenths of them detected only once. The ten largest clones capture approximately 2% of the sample.

Sample: peripheral blood, taken on day 0 of AZD1222 vaccination. The receptor was derived from an adult in good health. This receptor chain uses TRBV12-3 or TRBV12-4 and TRBJ1-3; 6 matching bases give a weak D call of TRBD1. At the DNA level, the sequence is TGTGCCAGCAGTAACCCGGACAGCCGCACCATATATTTT. Translated, it reads CASSNPDSRTIYF.